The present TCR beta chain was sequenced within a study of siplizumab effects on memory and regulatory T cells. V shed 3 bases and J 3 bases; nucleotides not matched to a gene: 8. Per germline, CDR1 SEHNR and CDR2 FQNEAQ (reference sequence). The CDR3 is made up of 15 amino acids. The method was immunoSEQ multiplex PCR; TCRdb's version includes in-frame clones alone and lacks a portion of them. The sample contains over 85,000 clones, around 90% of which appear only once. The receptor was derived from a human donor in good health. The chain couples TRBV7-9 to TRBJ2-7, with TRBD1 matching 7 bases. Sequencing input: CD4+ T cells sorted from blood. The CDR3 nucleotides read TGTGCCAGCAGCTTTGGGCAGGGGGTAAACTACGAGCAGTACTTC. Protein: CASSFGQGVNYEQYF.